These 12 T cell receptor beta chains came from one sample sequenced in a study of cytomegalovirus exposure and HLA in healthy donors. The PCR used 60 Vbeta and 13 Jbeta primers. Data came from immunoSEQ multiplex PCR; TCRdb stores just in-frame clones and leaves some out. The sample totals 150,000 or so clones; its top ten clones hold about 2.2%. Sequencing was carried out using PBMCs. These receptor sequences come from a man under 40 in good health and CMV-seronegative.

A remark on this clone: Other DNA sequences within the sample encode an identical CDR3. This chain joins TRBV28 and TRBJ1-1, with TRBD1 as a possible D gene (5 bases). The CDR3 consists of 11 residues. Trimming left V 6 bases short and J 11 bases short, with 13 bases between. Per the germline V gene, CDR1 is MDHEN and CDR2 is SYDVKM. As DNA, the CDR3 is TGTGCCAGCAGGTTAACAGGTGAGGCTTTCTTT. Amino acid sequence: CASRLTGEAFF.

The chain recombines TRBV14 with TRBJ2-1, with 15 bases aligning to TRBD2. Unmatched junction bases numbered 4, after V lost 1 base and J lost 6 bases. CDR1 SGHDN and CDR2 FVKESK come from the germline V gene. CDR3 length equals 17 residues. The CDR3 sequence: CASSQALGLAGGNEQFF. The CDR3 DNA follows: TGTGCCAGCAGCCAAGCCCTGGGACTAGCGGGAGGCAATGAGCAGTTCTTC.

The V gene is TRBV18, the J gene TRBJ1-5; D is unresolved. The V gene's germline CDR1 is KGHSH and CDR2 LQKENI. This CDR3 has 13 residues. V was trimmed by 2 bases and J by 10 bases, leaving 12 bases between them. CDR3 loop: CASSPLAGFPQHF. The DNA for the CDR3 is TGTGCCAGCTCACCATTAGCCGGGTTTCCCCAGCATTTT.

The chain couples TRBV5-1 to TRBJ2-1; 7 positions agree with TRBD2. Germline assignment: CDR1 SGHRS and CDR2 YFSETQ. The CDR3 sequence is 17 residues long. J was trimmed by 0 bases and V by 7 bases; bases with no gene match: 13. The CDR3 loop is CASGSLAGVTSYNEQFF. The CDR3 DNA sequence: TGCGCCAGCGGGAGCCTGGCGGGAGTTACCTCCTACAATGAGCAGTTCTTC.

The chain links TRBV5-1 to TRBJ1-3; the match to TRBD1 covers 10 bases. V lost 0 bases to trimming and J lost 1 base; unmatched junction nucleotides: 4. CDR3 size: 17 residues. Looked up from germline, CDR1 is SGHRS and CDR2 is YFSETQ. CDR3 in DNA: TGCGCCAGCAGCTTGGCAGGGACAGGGGTATCTGGAAACACCATATATTTT. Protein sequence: CASSLAGTGVSGNTIYF.

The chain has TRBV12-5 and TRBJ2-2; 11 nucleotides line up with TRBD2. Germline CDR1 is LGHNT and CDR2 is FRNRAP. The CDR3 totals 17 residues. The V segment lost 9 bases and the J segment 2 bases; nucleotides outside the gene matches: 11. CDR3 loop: CASLRTLAGGNTGELFF. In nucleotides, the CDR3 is TGTGCTAGCCTCCGGACCCTAGCGGGAGGTAACACCGGGGAGCTGTTTTTT.

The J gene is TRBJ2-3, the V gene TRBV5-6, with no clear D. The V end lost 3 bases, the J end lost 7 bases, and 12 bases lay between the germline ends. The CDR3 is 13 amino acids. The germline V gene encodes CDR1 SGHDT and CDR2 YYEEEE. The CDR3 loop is CASSSQVLNTQYF. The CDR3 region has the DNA TGTGCCAGCAGCTCCCAGGTCCTAAATACGCAGTATTTT.

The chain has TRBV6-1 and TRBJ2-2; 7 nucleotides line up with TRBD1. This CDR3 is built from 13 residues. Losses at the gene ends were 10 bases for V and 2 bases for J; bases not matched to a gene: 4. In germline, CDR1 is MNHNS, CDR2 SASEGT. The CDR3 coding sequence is TGTGCCATTACAGGGGAAAACACCGGGGAGCTGTTTTTT. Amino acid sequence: CAITGENTGELFF.

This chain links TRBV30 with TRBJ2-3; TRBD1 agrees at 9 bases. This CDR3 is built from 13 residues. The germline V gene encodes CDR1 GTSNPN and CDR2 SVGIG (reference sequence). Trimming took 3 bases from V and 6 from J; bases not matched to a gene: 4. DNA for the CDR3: TGTGCCTGGAGAAGGACAGGGGCGGATACGCAGTATTTT. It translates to CAWRRTGADTQYF.

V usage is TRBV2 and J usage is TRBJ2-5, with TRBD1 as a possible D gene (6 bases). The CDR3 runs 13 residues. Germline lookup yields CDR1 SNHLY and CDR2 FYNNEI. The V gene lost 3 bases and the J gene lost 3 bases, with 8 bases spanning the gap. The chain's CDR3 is CASSDTGKETQYF. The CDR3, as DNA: TGTGCCAGCAGTGATACAGGGAAAGAGACCCAGTACTTC. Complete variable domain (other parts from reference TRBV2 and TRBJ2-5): EPEVTQTPSHQVTQMGQEVILRCVPISNHLYFYWYRQILGQKVEFLVSFYNNEISEKSEIFDDQFSVERPDGSNFTLKIRSTKLEDSAMYFCASSDTGKETQYFGPGTRLLVL.

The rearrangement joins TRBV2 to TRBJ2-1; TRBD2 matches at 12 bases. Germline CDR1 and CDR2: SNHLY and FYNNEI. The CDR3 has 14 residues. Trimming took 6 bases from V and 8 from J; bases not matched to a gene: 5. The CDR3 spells CASRWTSGTDEQFF. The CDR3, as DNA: TGTGCCAGCAGGTGGACTAGCGGGACGGATGAGCAGTTCTTC.

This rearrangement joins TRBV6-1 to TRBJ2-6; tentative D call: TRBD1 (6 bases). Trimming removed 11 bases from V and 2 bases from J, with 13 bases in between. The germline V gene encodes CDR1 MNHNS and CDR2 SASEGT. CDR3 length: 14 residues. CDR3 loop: CAGHRDPGANVLTF. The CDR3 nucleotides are TGTGCCGGGCACAGGGACCCTGGGGCCAACGTCCTGACTTTC.